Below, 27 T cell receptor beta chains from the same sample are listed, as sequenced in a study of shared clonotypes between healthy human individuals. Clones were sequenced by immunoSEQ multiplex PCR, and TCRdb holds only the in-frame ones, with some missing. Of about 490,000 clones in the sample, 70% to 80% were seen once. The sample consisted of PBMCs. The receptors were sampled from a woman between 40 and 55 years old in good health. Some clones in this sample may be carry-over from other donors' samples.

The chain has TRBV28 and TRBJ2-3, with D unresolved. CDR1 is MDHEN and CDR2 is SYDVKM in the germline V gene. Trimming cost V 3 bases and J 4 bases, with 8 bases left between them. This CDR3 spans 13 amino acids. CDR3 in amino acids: CASSFVAADTQYF. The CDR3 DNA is TGTGCCAGCAGTTTTGTGGCCGCAGATACGCAGTATTTT.

The CDR3 sequence is CASSSGDQPQHF. Here the CDR3 DNA reads TGTGCCAGCAGCTCCGGGGACCAGCCCCAGCATTTT. V usage is TRBV7-9 and J usage is TRBJ1-5; D might be TRBD1 (5 bases). Germline-derived CDR1 and CDR2 are SEHNR and FQNEAQ (reference sequence). This CDR3 spans 12 amino acids. V was clipped by 4 bases and J by 7 bases, with 8 bases between them.

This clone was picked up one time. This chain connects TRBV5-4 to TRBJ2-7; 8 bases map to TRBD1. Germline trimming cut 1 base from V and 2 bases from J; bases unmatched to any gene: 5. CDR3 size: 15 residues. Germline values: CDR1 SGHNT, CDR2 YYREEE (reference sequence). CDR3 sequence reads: CASSLSGGAPYEQYF. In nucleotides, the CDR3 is TGTGCCAGCAGCTTGTCAGGGGGCGCCCCCTACGAGCAGTACTTC.

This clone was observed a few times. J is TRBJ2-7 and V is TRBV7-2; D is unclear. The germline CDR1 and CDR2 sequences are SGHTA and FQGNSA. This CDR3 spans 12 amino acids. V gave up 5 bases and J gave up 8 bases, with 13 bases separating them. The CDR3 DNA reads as TGTGCCAGCAGCACGAGTCCAGGCCAGCAGTACTTC. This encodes CASSTSPGQQYF.

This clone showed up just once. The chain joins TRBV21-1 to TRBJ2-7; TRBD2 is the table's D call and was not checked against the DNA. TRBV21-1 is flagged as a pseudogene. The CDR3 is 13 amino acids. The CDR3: CASSKSKCHEQYF. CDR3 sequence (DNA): TGTGCCAGCAGCAAGAGCAAATGCCACGAGCAGTACTTC.

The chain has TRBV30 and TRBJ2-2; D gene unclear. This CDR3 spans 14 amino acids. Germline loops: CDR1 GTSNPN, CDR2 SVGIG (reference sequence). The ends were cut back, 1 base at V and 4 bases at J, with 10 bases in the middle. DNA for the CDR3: TGTGCCTGGAGTGGAGACACCTCCACCGGGGAGCTGTTTTTT. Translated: CAWSGDTSTGELFF.

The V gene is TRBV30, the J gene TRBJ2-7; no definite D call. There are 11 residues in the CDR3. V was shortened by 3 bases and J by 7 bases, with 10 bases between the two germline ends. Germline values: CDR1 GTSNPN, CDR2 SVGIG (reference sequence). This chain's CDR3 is CAWSAKWEQYF. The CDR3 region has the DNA TGTGCCTGGAGCGCTAAGTGGGAGCAGTACTTC. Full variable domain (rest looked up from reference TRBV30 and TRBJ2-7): SQTIHQWPATLVQPVGSPLSLECTVEGTSNPNLYWYRQAAGRGLQLLFYSVGIGQISSEVPQNLSASRPQDRQFILSSKKLLLSDSGFYLCAWSAKWEQYFGPGTRLTVT.

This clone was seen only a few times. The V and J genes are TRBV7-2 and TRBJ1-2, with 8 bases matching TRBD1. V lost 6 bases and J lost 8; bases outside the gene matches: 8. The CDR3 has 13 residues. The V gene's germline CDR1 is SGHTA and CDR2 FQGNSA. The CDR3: CASRKGQGSGYTF. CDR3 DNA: TGTGCCAGCAGGAAAGGACAGGGTTCAGGCTACACCTTC.

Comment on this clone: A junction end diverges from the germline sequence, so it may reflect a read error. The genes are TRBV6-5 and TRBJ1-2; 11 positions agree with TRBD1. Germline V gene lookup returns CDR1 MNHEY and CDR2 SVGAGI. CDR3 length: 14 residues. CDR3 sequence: CASSSRTGGYGHTF. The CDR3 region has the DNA TGTGCCAGCAGTTCTCGGACAGGGGGCTATGGCCACACCTTC.

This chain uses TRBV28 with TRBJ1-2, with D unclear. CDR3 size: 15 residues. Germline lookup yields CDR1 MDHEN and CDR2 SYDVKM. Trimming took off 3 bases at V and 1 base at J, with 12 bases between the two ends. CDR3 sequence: CASSLEVGYNYGYTF. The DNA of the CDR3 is TGTGCCAGCAGTTTGGAGGTGGGTTATAACTATGGCTACACCTTC.

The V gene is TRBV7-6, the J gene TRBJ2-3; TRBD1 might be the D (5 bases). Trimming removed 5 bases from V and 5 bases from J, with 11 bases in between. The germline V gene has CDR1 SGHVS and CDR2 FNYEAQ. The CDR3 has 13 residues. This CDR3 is CASSERQLDTQYF. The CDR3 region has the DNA TGTGCCAGCAGCGAAAGACAGTTAGATACGCAGTATTTT.

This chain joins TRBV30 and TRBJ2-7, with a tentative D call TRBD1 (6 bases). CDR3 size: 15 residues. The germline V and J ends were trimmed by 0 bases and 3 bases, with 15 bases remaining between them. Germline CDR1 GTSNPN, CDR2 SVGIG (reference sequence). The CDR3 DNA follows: TGTGCCTGGAGTGTACCCCACATCAGGGGCTACGAGCAGTACTTC. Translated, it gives CAWSVPHIRGYEQYF.

The CDR3 nucleotides read TGTGCCAGCAGTTTACCAGGACAGGGAGCTAACTATGGCTACACCTTC. Its translation is CASSLPGQGANYGYTF. J is TRBJ1-2 and V is TRBV28; 8 positions agree with TRBD1. This CDR3 region has 16 residues. V lost 2 bases, J lost 0 bases, and 5 bases stayed unmatched. Germline-derived CDR1 and CDR2 are MDHEN and SYDVKM.

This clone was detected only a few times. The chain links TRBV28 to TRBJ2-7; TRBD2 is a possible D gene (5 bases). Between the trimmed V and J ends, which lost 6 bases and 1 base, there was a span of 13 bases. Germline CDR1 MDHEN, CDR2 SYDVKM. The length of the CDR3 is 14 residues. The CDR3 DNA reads TGTGCCAGCAGGACGGGGTATCCTTCCTACGAGCAGTACTTC. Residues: CASRTGYPSYEQYF.

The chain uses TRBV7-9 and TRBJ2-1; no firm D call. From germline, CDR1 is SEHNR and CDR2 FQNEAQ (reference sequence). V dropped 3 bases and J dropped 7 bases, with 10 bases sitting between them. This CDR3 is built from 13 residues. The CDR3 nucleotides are TGTGCCAGCAGCTTTTTAGTCTTGAATGAGCAGTTCTTC. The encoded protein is CASSFLVLNEQFF.

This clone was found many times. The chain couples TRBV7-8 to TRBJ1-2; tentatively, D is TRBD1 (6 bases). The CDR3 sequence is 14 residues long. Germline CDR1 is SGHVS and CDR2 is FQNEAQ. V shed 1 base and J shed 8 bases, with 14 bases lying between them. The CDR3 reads CASSLEDSGEGYTF. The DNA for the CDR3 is TGTGCCAGCAGCTTAGAAGATTCAGGGGAAGGCTACACCTTC. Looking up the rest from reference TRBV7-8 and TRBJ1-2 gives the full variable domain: GAGVSQSPRYKVAKRGQDVALRCDPISGHVSLFWYQQALGQGPEFLTYFQNEAQLDKSGLPSDRFFAERPEGSVSTLKIQRTQQEDSAVYLCASSLEDSGEGYTFGSGTRLTVV.

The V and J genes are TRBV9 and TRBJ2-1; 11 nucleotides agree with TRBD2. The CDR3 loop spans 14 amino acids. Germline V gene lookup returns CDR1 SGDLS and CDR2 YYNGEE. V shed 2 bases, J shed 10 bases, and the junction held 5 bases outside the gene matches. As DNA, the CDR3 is TGTGCCAGCAGCGTCACTAGCGGGAGCTGGGAGCAGTTCTTC. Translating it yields CASSVTSGSWEQFF.

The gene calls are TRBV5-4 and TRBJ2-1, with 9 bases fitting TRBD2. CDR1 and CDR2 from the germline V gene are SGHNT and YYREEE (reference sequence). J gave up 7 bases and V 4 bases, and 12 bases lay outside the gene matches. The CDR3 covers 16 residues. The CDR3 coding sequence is TGTGCCAGCAGCGAAGGGGGCGGGAGGGCCCTTAATGAGCAGTTCTTC. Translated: CASSEGGGRALNEQFF. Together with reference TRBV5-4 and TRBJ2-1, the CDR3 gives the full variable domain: ETGVTQSPTHLIKTRGQQVTLRCSSQSGHNTVSWYQQALGQGPQFIFQYYREEENGRGNFPPRFSGLQFPNYSSELNVNALELDDSALYLCASSEGGGRALNEQFFGPGTRLTVL.

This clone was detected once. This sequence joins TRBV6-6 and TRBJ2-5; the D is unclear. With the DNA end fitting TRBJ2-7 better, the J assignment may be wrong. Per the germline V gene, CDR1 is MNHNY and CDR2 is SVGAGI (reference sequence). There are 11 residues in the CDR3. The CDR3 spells CASSPNYEQYF. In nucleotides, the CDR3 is TGTGCCAGCAGTCCTAACTACGAGCAGTACTTC.

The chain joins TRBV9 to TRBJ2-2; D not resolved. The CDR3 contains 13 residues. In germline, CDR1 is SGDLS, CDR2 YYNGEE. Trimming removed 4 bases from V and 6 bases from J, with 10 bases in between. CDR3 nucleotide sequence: TGTGCCAGCAGCCCCCCAAGCGCCGGGGAGCTGTTTTTT. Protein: CASSPPSAGELFF.

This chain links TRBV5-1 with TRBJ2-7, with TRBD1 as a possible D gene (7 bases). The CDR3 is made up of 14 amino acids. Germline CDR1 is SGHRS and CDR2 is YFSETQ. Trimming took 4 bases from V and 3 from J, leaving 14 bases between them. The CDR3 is CASSPQGGIYEQYF. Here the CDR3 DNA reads TGCGCCAGCAGCCCGCAGGGGGGAATCTACGAGCAGTACTTC. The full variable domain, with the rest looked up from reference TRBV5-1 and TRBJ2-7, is KAGVTQTPRYLIKTRGQQVTLSCSPISGHRSVSWYQQTPGQGLQFLFEYFSETQRNKGNFPGRFSGRQFSNSRSEMNVSTLELGDSALYLCASSPQGGIYEQYFGPGTRLTVT.

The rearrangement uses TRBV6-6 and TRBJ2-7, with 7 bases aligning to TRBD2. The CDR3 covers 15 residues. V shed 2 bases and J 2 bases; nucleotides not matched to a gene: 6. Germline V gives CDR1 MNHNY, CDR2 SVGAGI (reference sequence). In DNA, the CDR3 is TGTGCCAGCAGTTACGGGAGGGGTTCCCCCTACGAGCAGTACTTC. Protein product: CASSYGRGSPYEQYF.

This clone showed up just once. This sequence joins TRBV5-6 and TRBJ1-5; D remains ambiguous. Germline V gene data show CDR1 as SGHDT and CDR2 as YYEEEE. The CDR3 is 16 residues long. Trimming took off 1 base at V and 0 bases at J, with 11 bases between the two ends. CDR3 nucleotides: TGTGCCAGCAGCTTGCGGGGAGGCCGTAGCAATCAGCCCCAGCATTTT. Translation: CASSLRGGRSNQPQHF.

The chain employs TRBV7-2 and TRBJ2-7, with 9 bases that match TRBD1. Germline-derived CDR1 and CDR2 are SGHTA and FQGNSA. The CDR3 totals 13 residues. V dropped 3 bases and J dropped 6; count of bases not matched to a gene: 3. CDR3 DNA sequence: TGTGCCAGCAGCTTTCAGACAGGGGGCGAGCAGTACTTC. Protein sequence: CASSFQTGGEQYF.

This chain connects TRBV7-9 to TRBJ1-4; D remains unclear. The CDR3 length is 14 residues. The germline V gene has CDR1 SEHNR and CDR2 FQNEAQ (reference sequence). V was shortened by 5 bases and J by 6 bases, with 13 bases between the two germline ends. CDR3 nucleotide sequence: TGTGCCAGCAGCCTAAGTGGGTTGTATGAAAAACTGTTTTTT. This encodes CASSLSGLYEKLFF.

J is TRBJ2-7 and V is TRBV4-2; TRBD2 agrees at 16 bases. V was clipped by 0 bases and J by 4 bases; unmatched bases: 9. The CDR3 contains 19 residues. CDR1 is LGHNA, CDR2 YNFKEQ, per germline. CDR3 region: CASSQDQGLAGGGVYEQYF. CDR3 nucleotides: TGTGCCAGCAGCCAAGATCAGGGACTAGCGGGAGGGGGTGTGTACGAGCAGTACTTC.

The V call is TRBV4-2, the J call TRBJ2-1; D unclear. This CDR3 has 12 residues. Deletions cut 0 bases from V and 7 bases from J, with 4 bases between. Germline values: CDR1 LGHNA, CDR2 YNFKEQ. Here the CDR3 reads CASSQDRNEQFF. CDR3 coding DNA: TGTGCCAGCAGCCAAGATCGTAATGAGCAGTTCTTC.